The entry below gives a single TCR beta chain sequence along with its context. Its matching antigen is unknown. The record originates from a study of T cell responses to AZD1222 COVID-19 vaccine. Study results and caveats: Mapped onto spike, vaccine-associated CD4 TCRs spanned it and were dominant at 160-218 and 743-854. Vaccination with two AZD1222 doses was followed by a rise in Spike-specific TCR breadth and depth. The donors showed a predominance of white British ancestry and of females, with possible underestimation of clonal diversity. Reports say nearly half of spike-specific TCRs go after unmutated variant regions.

Some clones are missing from TCRdb's copy, which holds only in-frame ones; the method was immunoSEQ multiplex PCR. The sample includes about 140,000 clones, around nine tenths of them seen just once. CDR3 length: 12 amino acids. Germline V gives CDR1 SEHNR, CDR2 FQNEAQ (reference sequence). Trimming stripped 5 bases from V and 0 bases from J, with 3 bases between. This chain uses TRBV7-9 with TRBJ2-3; D unresolved. The receptor comes from an adult who received the AZD1222 COVID-19 vaccine. Sequencing used peripheral blood, obtained 28 days after the second AZD1222 dose. The CDR3 region is CASSISTDTQYF. The DNA for the CDR3 is TGTGCCAGCAGCATAAGCACAGATACGCAGTATTTT.